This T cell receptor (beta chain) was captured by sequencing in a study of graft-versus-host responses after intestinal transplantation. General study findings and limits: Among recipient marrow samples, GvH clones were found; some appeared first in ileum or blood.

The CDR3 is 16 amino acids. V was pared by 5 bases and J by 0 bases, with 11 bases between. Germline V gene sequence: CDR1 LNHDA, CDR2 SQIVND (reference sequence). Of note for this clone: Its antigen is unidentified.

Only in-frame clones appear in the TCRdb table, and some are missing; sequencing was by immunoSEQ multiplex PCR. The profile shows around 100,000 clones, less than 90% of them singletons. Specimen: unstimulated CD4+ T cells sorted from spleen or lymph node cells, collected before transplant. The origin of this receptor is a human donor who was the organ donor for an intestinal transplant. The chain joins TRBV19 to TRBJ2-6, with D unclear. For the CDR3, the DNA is TGTGCCAGTAGTGTCCTAAGCTCCTCTGGGGCCAACGTCCTGACTTTC. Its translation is CASSVLSSSGANVLTF.